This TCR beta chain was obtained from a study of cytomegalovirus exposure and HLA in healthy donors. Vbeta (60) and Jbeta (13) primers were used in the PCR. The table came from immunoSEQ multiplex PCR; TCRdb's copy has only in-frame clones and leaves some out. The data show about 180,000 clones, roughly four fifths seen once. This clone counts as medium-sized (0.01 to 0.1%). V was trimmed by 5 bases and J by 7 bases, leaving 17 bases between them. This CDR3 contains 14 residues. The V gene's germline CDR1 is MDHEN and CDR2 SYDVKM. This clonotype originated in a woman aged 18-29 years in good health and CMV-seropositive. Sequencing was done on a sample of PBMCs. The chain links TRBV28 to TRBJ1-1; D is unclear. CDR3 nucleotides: TGTGCCAGCAGTCCCCGATCGGCATCGGGTGAAGCTTTCTTT. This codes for CASSPRSASGEAFF.